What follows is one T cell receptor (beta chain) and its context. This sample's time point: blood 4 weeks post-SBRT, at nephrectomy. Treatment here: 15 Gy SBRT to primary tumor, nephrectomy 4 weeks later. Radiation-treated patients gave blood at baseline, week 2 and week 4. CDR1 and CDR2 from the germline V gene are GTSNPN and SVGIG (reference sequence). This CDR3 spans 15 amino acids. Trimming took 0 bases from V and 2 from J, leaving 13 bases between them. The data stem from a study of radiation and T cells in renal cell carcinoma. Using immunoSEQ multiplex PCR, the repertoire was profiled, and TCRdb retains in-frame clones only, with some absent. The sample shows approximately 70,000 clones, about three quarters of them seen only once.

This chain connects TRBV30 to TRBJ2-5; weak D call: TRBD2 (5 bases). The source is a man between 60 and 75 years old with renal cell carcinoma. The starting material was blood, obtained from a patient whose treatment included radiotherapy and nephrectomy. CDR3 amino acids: CAWSVGLAEQETQYF. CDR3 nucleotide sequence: TGTGCCTGGAGTGTCGGGCTAGCAGAACAAGAGACCCAGTACTTC.